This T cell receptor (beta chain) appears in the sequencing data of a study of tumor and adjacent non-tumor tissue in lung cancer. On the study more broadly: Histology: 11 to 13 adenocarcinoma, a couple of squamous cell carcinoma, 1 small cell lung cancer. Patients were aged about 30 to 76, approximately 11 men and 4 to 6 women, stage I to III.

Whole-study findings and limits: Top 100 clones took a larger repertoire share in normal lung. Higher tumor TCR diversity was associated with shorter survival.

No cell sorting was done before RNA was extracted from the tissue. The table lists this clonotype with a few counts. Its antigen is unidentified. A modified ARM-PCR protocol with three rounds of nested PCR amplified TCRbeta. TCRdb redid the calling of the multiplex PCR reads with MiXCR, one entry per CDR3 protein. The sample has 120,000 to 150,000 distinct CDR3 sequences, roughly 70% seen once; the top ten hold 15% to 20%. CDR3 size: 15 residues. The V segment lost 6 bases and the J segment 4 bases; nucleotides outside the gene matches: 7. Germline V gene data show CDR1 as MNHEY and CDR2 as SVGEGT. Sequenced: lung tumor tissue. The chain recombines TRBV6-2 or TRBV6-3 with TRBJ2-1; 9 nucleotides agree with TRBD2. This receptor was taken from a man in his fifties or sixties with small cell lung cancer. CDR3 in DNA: TGTGCCAGCAGCCGACTAGCGGCCCAATACAATGAGCAGTTCTTC. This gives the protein CASSRLAAQYNEQFF.